This T cell receptor beta chain was captured by sequencing in a study of blood T cell repertoires in COVID-19. The overall study: Sample material is recorded as cDNA or gDNA derived from T cells, B-cell-depleted T cells, or PBMCs.

Participants spanned ages about 18 to 89 years and resided in about 24 US areas. Recovered participants had two consecutive negative NP/OP PCR tests, healthcare professional clearance, or symptom resolution. Generated by immunoSEQ multiplex PCR, the TCRdb table keeps only in-frame clones and is missing some. The sample contains 250,000 to 350,000 clones, about 89% of which appear only once. This CDR3 is built from 14 residues. Per germline, CDR1 MNHEY and CDR2 SVGAGI. Between the trimmed V and J ends, which lost 2 bases and 5 bases, there was a span of 12 bases. The sample was PBMCs or T cells enriched from blood (not recorded which). The chain combines TRBV6-5 with TRBJ1-2, with TRBD1 as a possible D gene (5 bases). The receptor's source is a woman between 25 and 40 years old who had recovered from COVID-19. CDR3 in amino acids: CASSYVGGEYGYTF. The CDR3 DNA follows: TGTGCCAGCAGTTACGTGGGAGGGGAATATGGCTACACCTTC.